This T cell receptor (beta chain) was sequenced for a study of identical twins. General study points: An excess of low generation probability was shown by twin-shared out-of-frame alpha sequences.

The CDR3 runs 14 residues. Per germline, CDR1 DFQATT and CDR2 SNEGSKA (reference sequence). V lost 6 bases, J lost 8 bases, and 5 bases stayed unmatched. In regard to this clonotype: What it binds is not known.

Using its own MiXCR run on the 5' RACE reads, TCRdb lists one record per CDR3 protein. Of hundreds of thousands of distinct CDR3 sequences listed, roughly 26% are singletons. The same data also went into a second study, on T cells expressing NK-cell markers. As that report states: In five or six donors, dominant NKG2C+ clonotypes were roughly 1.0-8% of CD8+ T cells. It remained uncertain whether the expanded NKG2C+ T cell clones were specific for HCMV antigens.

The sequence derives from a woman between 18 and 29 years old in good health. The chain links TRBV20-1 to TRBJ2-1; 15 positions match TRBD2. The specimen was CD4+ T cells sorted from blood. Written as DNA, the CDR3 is TGCAGTGCCACCGGGACTAGCGGGAGGCATGAGCAGTTCTTC. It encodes CSATGTSGRHEQFF.